This entry features one T cell receptor (beta chain) sequence. As yet, its antigen is unknown. Constant-segment primers and 5'RACE yielded cDNA libraries for TCR alpha and TCR beta, each carrying sample barcodes and UMIs. TCRdb independently ran MiXCR on the 5' RACE reads; one entry per CDR3 protein. The top ten hold about 7.5% of the sample, which has some 600,000 distinct CDR3 sequences, 17% seen once. This sample stems from a study of T-cell memory formation after mild COVID-19. About the research overall: Largely, the TCR clusters proved donor specific.

Study-level findings and limits: Clones that shrank (day 15 to 85) were balanced CD4/CD8, whereas later expanders leaned CD4+. Mainly CM and EM harbored the contracting CD4+ clones; mainly EMRA harbored the CD8+ ones.

The sequence came from an adult woman who had mild COVID-19 (a few samples of this study predate the infection). Cell type and time point are not known. The sequenced sample was PBMCs or a T cell subset sorted from them (not recorded which).

CDR3: CASSSTGSEQYF. In nucleotides, the CDR3 is TGCGCCAGCAGTTCTACAGGGAGCGAGCAGTACTTC. V gene TRBV5-1 combines with J gene TRBJ2-7; D may be TRBD1 (6 bases). Germline V gene lookup returns CDR1 SGHRS and CDR2 YFSETQ. V was trimmed by 5 bases and J by 6 bases, leaving 12 bases between them. The CDR3 sequence is 12 residues long.